Shown below are 26 T cell receptor beta chains from a single sample sequenced in a study of high-grade serous ovarian cancer treatment subgroups. The assay was immunoSEQ multiplex PCR, and TCRdb's table has in-frame clones only and misses some. The sample holds about 5,800 clones, less than 85% seen once. Tumor samples were obtained before definitive surgery or chemotherapy. The sequenced sample was tumor tissue. The receptors derive from a human donor with high-grade serous ovarian cancer.

This chain uses TRBV6-1 with TRBJ2-7; no clear D. This CDR3 spans 15 amino acids. With 1 base removed from V and 3 bases from J, the gap between germline ends came to 13 bases. CDR1 MNHNS and CDR2 SASEGT come from the germline V gene. CDR3 DNA sequence: TGTGCCAGCAGTGAAGGGGCCATCTTTTTCTACGAGCAGTACTTC. Protein: CASSEGAIFFYEQYF.

The genes are TRBV30 and TRBJ1-1; perhaps TRBD1 as D (5 bases). The V gene's germline CDR1 is GTSNPN and CDR2 SVGIG (reference sequence). V gave up 3 bases and J gave up 1 base, with 9 bases separating them. There are 13 residues in the CDR3. Here the CDR3 reads CAWSRQQNTEAFF. For the CDR3, the DNA is TGTGCCTGGAGCAGACAGCAGAACACTGAAGCTTTCTTT.

The genes are TRBV2 and TRBJ1-6; D is undetermined. Trimming took off 9 bases at V and 10 bases at J, with 16 bases between the two ends. Germline V gene data show CDR1 as SNHLY and CDR2 as FYNNEI. The CDR3 is made up of 13 amino acids. CDR3 sequence reads: CASVGSERSPLHF. The CDR3 nucleotides are TGTGCCAGTGTGGGGTCGGAACGGTCACCCCTCCACTTT.

The chain joins TRBV18 to TRBJ1-4; D may be TRBD1 (6 bases). With 2 bases removed from V and 5 bases from J, the gap between germline ends came to 12 bases. Per germline, CDR1 KGHSH and CDR2 LQKENI. This CDR3 is 15 amino acids long. The CDR3: CASSPVRTGNEKLFF. DNA of the CDR3: TGTGCCAGCTCACCAGTTCGAACAGGGAATGAAAAACTGTTTTTT.

CDR3 sequence reads: CASSQRNSLGEQFF. The CDR3 DNA sequence: TGCGCCAGCAGCCAACGAAACTCCTTAGGTGAGCAGTTCTTC. The chain joins TRBV4-1 to TRBJ2-1; D unresolved. Germline-derived CDR1 and CDR2 are MGHRA and YSYEKL. V was pared by 2 bases and J by 9 bases, with 14 bases between. The CDR3 has 14 residues.

This chain connects TRBV6-5 to TRBJ1-3; D remains ambiguous. In germline, CDR1 is MNHEY, CDR2 SVGAGI. The CDR3 extends over 13 amino acids. V was trimmed by 0 bases and J by 4 bases, leaving 4 bases between them. CDR3 coding DNA: TGTGCCAGCAGTTACTCCCCCGGAAACACCATATATTTT. This gives the protein CASSYSPGNTIYF.

The chain combines TRBV27 with TRBJ2-3, with 7 bases fitting TRBD2. This CDR3 contains 16 residues. J lost 0 bases, V lost 4 bases, and 7 bases had no gene match. Germline lookup yields CDR1 MNHEY and CDR2 SMNVEV (reference sequence). The CDR3 reads CASSSRRRGSTDTQYF. The DNA for the CDR3 is TGTGCCAGCAGTTCCCGGAGGCGGGGGAGCACAGATACGCAGTATTTT.

This clone has only a few counts. The CDR3 region is CASSMGVHGYTF. Here the CDR3 DNA reads TGTGCCAGTAGTATGGGAGTCCATGGCTACACCTTC. The chain combines TRBV19 with TRBJ1-2, with D hard to call. Trimming removed 3 bases from V and 6 bases from J, with 8 bases in between. CDR1 LNHDA and CDR2 SQIVND come from the germline V gene (reference sequence). The CDR3 loop spans 12 amino acids. The full variable domain, completed using reference TRBV19 and TRBJ1-2, is DGGITQSPKYLFRKEGQNVTLSCEQNLNHDAMYWYRQDPGQGLRLIYYSQIVNDFQKGDIAEGYSVSREKKESFPLTVTSAQKNPTAFYLCASSMGVHGYTFGSGTRLTVV.

This chain uses TRBV4-2 with TRBJ1-1; no firm D call. The CDR3 loop spans 14 amino acids. The V gene lost 5 bases and the J gene lost 7 bases, with 17 bases spanning the gap. Germline V gene lookup returns CDR1 LGHNA and CDR2 YNFKEQ. The CDR3 DNA sequence: TGTGCCAGCAGCTTATTTGGTTTAGAGAGTGAAGCTTTCTTT. It codes for CASSLFGLESEAFF.

There are a few counts of this clone. The J gene is TRBJ2-1, the V gene TRBV4-2, with no clear D. This CDR3 is 14 amino acids long. V gave up 0 bases and J gave up 2 bases, with 5 bases separating them. Germline lookup yields CDR1 LGHNA and CDR2 YNFKEQ. The CDR3 bases are TGTGCCAGCAGCCAAGATCCGACCTACAATGAGCAGTTCTTC. It is translated as CASSQDPTYNEQFF.

The chain has TRBV7-2 and TRBJ1-2; 11 bases are a match to TRBD1. This CDR3 contains 14 residues. Germline V gene sequence: CDR1 SGHTA, CDR2 FQGNSA. J was trimmed by 4 bases and V by 5 bases; bases with no gene match: 3. The CDR3 sequence: CASSPGTGGYGYTF. The CDR3 region has the DNA TGTGCCAGCAGCCCAGGGACAGGGGGCTATGGCTACACCTTC.

This clone was seen more than once but under ten times. The chain joins TRBV14 to TRBJ2-7; D unresolved. Germline V lookup: CDR1 SGHDN, CDR2 FVKESK. V shed 5 bases and J shed 2 bases, with 10 bases lying between them. There are 13 residues in the CDR3. CDR3 DNA sequence: TGTGCCAGCAGCGATGGACGAACCTACGAGCAGTACTTC. Its protein is CASSDGRTYEQYF.

The rearrangement links TRBV5-4 to TRBJ2-1; D uncertain. CDR3 size: 13 residues. CDR1 is SGHNT and CDR2 is YYREEE in the germline V gene (reference sequence). The V end was cut by 4 bases, the J end by 4 bases, with 9 bases between. The CDR3 nucleotides are TGTGCCAGCAGCGCTCCCTCATACAATGAGCAGTTCTTC. It yields the protein CASSAPSYNEQFF.

V is TRBV20-1 and J is TRBJ1-1; no definite D call. CDR3 size: 11 residues. From germline, CDR1 is DFQATT and CDR2 SNEGSKA (reference sequence). CDR3 nucleotides: TGCAGGACCTTGACTTCCACTGAAGCTTTCTTT. Its protein is CRTLTSTEAFF.

The chain links TRBV7-2 to TRBJ2-1; no definite D call. The CDR3 covers 15 residues. The germline V gene encodes CDR1 SGHTA and CDR2 FQGNSA. Trimming pared 0 bases from V and 7 bases from J, leaving 13 bases between. CDR3 DNA: TGTGCCAGCAGCTTAGCTAGGCAGAGTAGGAATGAGCAGTTCTTC. Translation gives CASSLARQSRNEQFF.

The V and J genes are TRBV4-3 and TRBJ1-1; D is perhaps TRBD1 (6 bases). Germline CDR1 reads LGHNA; CDR2 reads YSLEER. V was pared by 0 bases and J by 3 bases, with 8 bases between. This CDR3 region has 14 residues. As DNA, the CDR3 is TGCGCCAGCAGCCAAGATGACAGGTACACTGAAGCTTTCTTT. Protein: CASSQDDRYTEAFF.

The rearrangement links TRBV7-9 to TRBJ1-4; D ambiguous. The CDR3 contains 16 residues. Germline lookup yields CDR1 SEHNR and CDR2 FQNEAQ (reference sequence). Trimming removed 1 base at V and 8 bases at J, with 17 bases between. CDR3 in DNA: TGTGCCAGCAGCTTAGGGAACCCCGAGTGGTGGGAAAAACTGTTTTTT. Translated: CASSLGNPEWWEKLFF.

V and J are TRBV2 and TRBJ1-5; perhaps TRBD1 as D (5 bases). Germline-derived CDR1 and CDR2 are SNHLY and FYNNEI. Trimming stripped 5 bases from V and 1 base from J, with 9 bases between. The CDR3 extends over 14 amino acids. The CDR3 sequence is CASSRGQSNQPQHF. For the CDR3, the DNA is TGTGCCAGCAGTAGGGGCCAAAGCAATCAGCCCCAGCATTTT.

The chain employs TRBV29-1 and TRBJ2-3, with D tentatively TRBD2 (7 bases). Germline values: CDR1 SQVTM, CDR2 ANQGSEA. V was shortened by 4 bases and J by 5 bases, with 16 bases between the two germline ends. CDR3 length: 14 amino acids. The CDR3 loop reads CSVGRQGRGDTQYF. As DNA, the CDR3 is TGCAGCGTTGGAAGGCAGGGGAGGGGAGATACGCAGTATTTT.

V usage is TRBV4-3 and J usage is TRBJ2-3; TRBD2 matches 10 bases. The CDR3 spans 18 residues. After removal of 1 base from V and 2 bases from J, the junction contained 9 bases not matched to a gene. Germline V gene sequence: CDR1 LGHNA, CDR2 YSLEER. CDR3 region: CASSQAKGTSGVTDTQYF. DNA of the CDR3: TGCGCCAGCAGCCAAGCGAAAGGTACTAGCGGGGTCACAGATACGCAGTATTTT.

This clone was picked up one time. J is TRBJ2-3 and V is TRBV15; 8 nucleotides line up with TRBD1. V shed 2 bases and J 1 base; nucleotides not matched to a gene: 14. The CDR3 sequence is 19 residues long. CDR1 and CDR2 from the germline V gene are LNHNV and YYDKDF (reference sequence). The CDR3 here is CATSRIPGTGIRGTDTQYF. Written as DNA, the CDR3 is TGTGCCACCAGCAGAATTCCCGGGACAGGTATTCGGGGCACAGATACGCAGTATTTT.

This clone was seen once. One junction end does not reproduce the germline sequence, and a read error may be involved. The genes are TRBV2 and TRBJ2-2, with D tentatively TRBD1 (6 bases). Germline V gives CDR1 SNHLY, CDR2 FYNNEI. This CDR3 has 14 residues. The CDR3 protein is CASRKGGNTGEPFF. CDR3 in DNA: TGTGCCAGCAGAAAAGGGGGTAACACCGGGGAGCCGTTTTTT. The full variable domain, rest sourced from reference TRBV2 and TRBJ2-2, is EPEVTQTPSHQVTQMGQEVILRCVPISNHLYFYWYRQILGQKVEFLVSFYNNEISEKSEIFDDQFSVERPDGSNFTLKIRSTKLEDSAMYFCASRKGGNTGEPFFGEGSRLTVL.

The sample holds a few counts of this clone. The chain combines TRBV7-6 with TRBJ2-5; 9 bases are shared with TRBD1. The V and J ends lost 4 bases and 8 bases, in that order; junction bases with no gene match: 14. The CDR3 contains 16 residues. Germline assignment: CDR1 SGHVS and CDR2 FNYEAQ. CDR3 DNA sequence: TGTGCCAGCAGCTCAAGCCCGGGACAGGGCGAGGGAACCCAGTACTTC. Translating it yields CASSSSPGQGEGTQYF.

The chain employs TRBV11-1 and TRBJ1-1; a weak D match, TRBD1 (5 bases). CDR3 length equals 13 residues. The V end was cut by 1 base, the J end by 7 bases, with 10 bases between. Germline V gives CDR1 SGHAT, CDR2 FQDESV (reference sequence). The CDR3 DNA reads as TGTGCCAGCAGCTTAGAGAGGGGCGGTGAAGCTTTCTTT. This codes for CASSLERGGEAFF.

V usage is TRBV7-9 and J usage is TRBJ2-1; TRBD2 matches at 8 bases. Germline values: CDR1 SEHNR, CDR2 FQNEAQ (reference sequence). CDR3 length equals 14 residues. J lost 8 bases, V lost 3 bases, and 6 bases had no gene match. The CDR3 here is CASSFSGVLYEQFF. DNA for the CDR3: TGTGCCAGCAGCTTTAGCGGGGTGTTGTATGAGCAGTTCTTC.

The chain combines TRBV27 with TRBJ1-5; no definite D call. Germline V gene lookup returns CDR1 MNHEY and CDR2 SMNVEV (reference sequence). Trimming removed 5 bases from V and 6 bases from J, with 8 bases in between. The CDR3 runs 12 residues. DNA of the CDR3: TGTGCCAGCAGTGCGGTCGGTCAGCCCCAGCATTTT. Translating it yields CASSAVGQPQHF.